These 22 T cell receptor beta chains were sequenced from one sample in a study of identical twins. From the 5' RACE reads, TCRdb called clonotypes with MiXCR, one entry per CDR3 protein. The sample yields over 200,000 distinct CDR3 sequences, over 9.5% seen once. Input material: memory T cells sorted from blood. Receptor source: a man aged 45-65 years in good health.

A few counts support this clonotype. The chain recombines TRBV4-2 with TRBJ1-3, with D perhaps TRBD1 (6 bases). Germline V gene sequence: CDR1 LGHNA, CDR2 YNFKEQ. The CDR3 is made up of 16 amino acids. V lost 0 bases and J 4 bases, leaving 13 bases between the germline ends. CDR3 residues: CASSQEFPQGGNTIYF. In DNA, the CDR3 is TGTGCCAGCAGCCAAGAATTTCCCCAGGGGGGAAACACCATATATTTT.

The table lists this clonotype with many counts. The rearrangement uses TRBV7-8 and TRBJ2-7, with TRBD2 matching 8 bases. The CDR3 totals 13 residues. J lost 5 bases, V lost 5 bases, and 5 bases had no gene match. Germline CDR1 SGHVS, CDR2 FQNEAQ. CDR3 sequence: CASSPGLEHEQYF. The CDR3 DNA is TGTGCCAGCAGCCCGGGACTAGAACACGAGCAGTACTTC.

This clonotype was observed many times. This chain links TRBV7-9 with TRBJ2-7, with TRBD1 matching over 7 bases. The CDR3 is made up of 14 amino acids. V was pared by 5 bases and J by 6 bases, with 10 bases of the junction left unmatched. Germline-derived CDR1 and CDR2 are SEHNR and FQNEAQ (reference sequence). CDR3 amino acids: CASSPPGTEGEQYF. The CDR3 DNA follows: TGTGCCAGCAGCCCACCCGGGACAGAAGGCGAGCAGTACTTC.

This clonotype was detected only a few times. The genes are TRBV7-9 and TRBJ1-6, with 10 positions matching TRBD1. Trimming cost V 6 bases and J 6 bases; bases outside gene matches: 8. The CDR3 spans 16 residues. Germline assignment: CDR1 SEHNR and CDR2 FQNEAQ (reference sequence). CDR3 residues: CASRNYGDRGNSPLHF. CDR3 DNA: TGTGCCAGCAGAAATTACGGGGACAGGGGTAATTCACCCCTCCACTTT.

This clonotype came up many times. CDR3 loop: CASSLLAGELFF. CDR3 DNA sequence: TGTGCCAGCAGCTTGCTAGCCGGGGAGCTGTTTTTT. The chain uses TRBV5-6 and TRBJ2-2; no definite D call. Germline V gene lookup returns CDR1 SGHDT and CDR2 YYEEEE. The CDR3 is 12 amino acids. The V end was cut by 1 base, the J end by 6 bases, with 4 bases between.

This clonotype was seen more than once but under ten times. The chain joins TRBV12-5 to TRBJ2-2; D perhaps matches TRBD2 (6 bases). The CDR3 has 16 amino acids. From germline, CDR1 is LGHNT and CDR2 FRNRAP. V lost 0 bases and J 7 bases, leaving 15 bases between the germline ends. As DNA, the CDR3 is TGTGCTAGTGGTTTGGTAGTGGGGCGGGACCACGGGGAGCTGTTTTTT. Encoded protein: CASGLVVGRDHGELFF.

This clonotype was found many times. This chain joins TRBV6-2 or TRBV6-3 and TRBJ2-1; 8 nucleotides agree with TRBD2. The CDR3 is made up of 12 amino acids. The junction had 3 bases not matched to a gene; V was cut back by 6 bases and J by 8 bases. The germline gives CDR1 MNHEY, CDR2 SVGEGT. The CDR3 is CASRREGHEQFF. In DNA, the CDR3 is TGTGCCAGCAGACGGGAGGGACATGAGCAGTTCTTC.

This clonotype was observed a handful of times. J is TRBJ2-7 and V is TRBV5-1; TRBD1 matches at 8 bases. Germline V CDR1 and CDR2: SGHRS, YFSETQ. V was clipped by 7 bases and J by 4 bases; unmatched bases: 13. CDR3 size: 15 residues. The CDR3 sequence: CASGLSGTGPYEQYF. DNA for the CDR3: TGCGCCAGCGGATTATCAGGGACAGGACCTTACGAGCAGTACTTC. Full variable domain (rest looked up from reference TRBV5-1 and TRBJ2-7): KAGVTQTPRYLIKTRGQQVTLSCSPISGHRSVSWYQQTPGQGLQFLFEYFSETQRNKGNFPGRFSGRQFSNSRSEMNVSTLELGDSALYLCASGLSGTGPYEQYFGPGTRLTVT.

At least ten counts were recorded for this clonotype. The rearrangement links TRBV7-2 to TRBJ2-7; D is unresolved. The CDR3 is 12 amino acids. The V end lost 1 base, the J end lost 6 bases, and 7 bases lay between the germline ends. Germline CDR1 and CDR2: SGHTA and FQGNSA. The CDR3 sequence: CASSLDLSEQYF. CDR3 coding DNA: TGTGCCAGCAGCTTAGACCTATCCGAGCAGTACTTC.

This clonotype was counted only a few times. The chain uses TRBV5-4 and TRBJ2-2; D gene ambiguous. This CDR3 region has 15 residues. Between the trimmed V and J ends, which lost 2 bases and 1 base, there was a span of 9 bases. Germline-derived CDR1 and CDR2 are SGHNT and YYREEE (reference sequence). DNA for the CDR3: TGTGCCAGCAGCTTTCGTGAGAGGAACACCGGGGAGCTGTTTTTT. Its translation: CASSFRERNTGELFF.

This clonotype was counted ten times or more. The rearrangement joins TRBV3-1 to TRBJ2-1; 7 positions match TRBD2. Per germline, CDR1 LGHDT and CDR2 YNNKEL (reference sequence). V shed 5 bases and J 0 bases; nucleotides not matched to a gene: 10. This CDR3 spans 17 amino acids. The CDR3 bases are TGTGCCAGCAGCGCAAGGATGCCTAGCGGCTCCTACAATGAGCAGTTCTTC. Protein sequence: CASSARMPSGSYNEQFF.

This clonotype was observed many times. The chain is built from TRBV12-3 or TRBV12-4 and TRBJ1-5; 8 positions match TRBD1. This CDR3 region has 14 residues. V trimming: 6 bases; J trimming: 6 bases; junction bases outside the gene matches: 7. The CDR3 DNA is TGTGCCAGCAGGCAACGGACAGGGAGTCAGCCCCAGCATTTT. It translates to CASRQRTGSQPQHF.

The chain joins TRBV4-2 to TRBJ2-3, with 9 nucleotides matching TRBD2. Germline-derived CDR1 and CDR2 are LGHNA and YNFKEQ. V shed 1 base and J 4 bases; nucleotides not matched to a gene: 21. CDR3 length: 21 amino acids. The CDR3 is CASSQVLSGTSTRQGADTQYF. The CDR3 DNA sequence: TGTGCCAGCAGCCAAGTGCTATCGGGGACTAGCACCCGGCAGGGAGCAGATACGCAGTATTTT.

The V gene is TRBV3-1, the J gene TRBJ2-7; D might be TRBD1 or TRBD2, each matching 7 bases. V was cut by 0 bases and J by 3 bases, with 15 bases left in between. CDR3 length: 16 amino acids. From germline, CDR1 is LGHDT and CDR2 YNNKEL (reference sequence). The CDR3 DNA follows: TGTGCCAGCAGCCAAGATAGGGAGGGGGCCAACTACGAGCAGTACTTC. Its protein is CASSQDREGANYEQYF.

This clonotype was found many times. The rearrangement uses TRBV9 and TRBJ2-5; D unclear. V was shortened by 0 bases and J by 1 base, with 10 bases between the two germline ends. From germline, CDR1 is SGDLS and CDR2 YYNGEE. This CDR3 contains 15 residues. As DNA, the CDR3 is TGTGCCAGCAGCGTAGTGGGTTTGGCCCAAGAGACCCAGTACTTC. Translating gives CASSVVGLAQETQYF.

This clonotype has a handful of counts. The V and J genes are TRBV15 and TRBJ1-4, with D maybe TRBD1 (5 bases). V was trimmed by 4 bases and J by 6 bases, leaving 15 bases between them. The CDR3 sequence is 15 residues long. Germline V gene lookup returns CDR1 LNHNV and CDR2 YYDKDF (reference sequence). CDR3 protein: CATSIRRVGDEKLFF. In nucleotides, the CDR3 is TGTGCCACCAGCATCCGACGGGTAGGGGATGAAAAACTGTTTTTT.

For this clonotype: A much larger clone lies one base from this, so it may be a read error. The chain recombines TRBV6-2 or TRBV6-3 with TRBJ2-2; 7 bases map to TRBD2. After removal of 5 bases from V and 6 bases from J, the junction contained 3 bases not matched to a gene. The germline gives CDR1 MNHEY, CDR2 SVGEGT. This CDR3 spans 13 amino acids. The DNA for the CDR3 is TGTGCCAGCAGTCAGCGGGACGCCGGGGAGCTGTTTTTT. This translates into CASSQRDAGELFF.

This clonotype was seen more than once but under ten times. This chain joins TRBV20-1 and TRBJ1-5; 7 bases are a match to TRBD1. The CDR3 consists of 13 residues. Germline CDR1 is DFQATT and CDR2 is SNEGSKA (reference sequence). The trim removed 6 bases at V and 5 bases at J, leaving 7 bases unmatched. The CDR3 reads CSAADREYQPQHF. The CDR3 coding sequence is TGCAGTGCGGCCGACAGGGAATATCAGCCCCAGCATTTT.

The rearrangement joins TRBV5-6 to TRBJ2-1; TRBD2 matches 7 bases. The CDR3 runs to 16 residues. With 0 bases clipped from V and 0 bases from J, the junction kept 3 bases outside the gene matches. Germline CDR1 SGHDT, CDR2 YYEEEE. The CDR3 protein is CASSLAGGGSYNEQFF. The CDR3 nucleotides are TGTGCCAGCAGCTTGGCTGGCGGGGGCTCCTACAATGAGCAGTTCTTC.

The chain recombines TRBV6-1 with TRBJ1-1, with D hard to call. Germline V lookup: CDR1 MNHNS, CDR2 SASEGT. The V gene lost 5 bases and the J gene lost 1 base, with 8 bases spanning the gap. The CDR3 runs 13 residues. The CDR3 here is CASSRPRNTEAFF. For the CDR3, the DNA is TGTGCCAGCAGTCGCCCTAGGAACACTGAAGCTTTCTTT.

This clonotype was counted many times. The gene calls are TRBV4-3 and TRBJ2-3; D unresolved. The CDR3 spans 13 residues. V was cut by 0 bases and J by 6 bases, with 7 bases left in between. From germline, CDR1 is LGHNA and CDR2 YSLEER. The CDR3 nucleotides read TGCGCCAGCAGCCAAGACCCACAGGATACGCAGTATTTT. This gives the protein CASSQDPQDTQYF.

This chain links TRBV7-2 with TRBJ2-3; 13 bases match TRBD2. Germline V lookup: CDR1 SGHTA, CDR2 FQGNSA. J gave up 2 bases and V 4 bases, and 3 bases lay outside the gene matches. The CDR3 totals 16 residues. CDR3 loop: CASSSGLAGNTDTQYF. For the CDR3, the DNA is TGTGCCAGCAGCTCGGGACTAGCGGGGAACACAGATACGCAGTATTTT.